This T cell receptor (beta chain) was retrieved from a study of T cell repertoires in cytomegalovirus infection. Overall study context: Indicated by public TCR beta signatures were CMV infection and matching HLA type. Whole-study findings and limits: Dominating the ex vivo response were TCR beta clonotypes that were CMV-specific and HLA-C-restricted.

As for this clonotype: No antigen is known for it.

TCRdb passed the reads through MiXCR, listing each CDR3 protein once. The data show about 150,000 distinct CDR3 sequences, roughly a sixth seen once. Trimming left V 8 bases short and J 5 bases short, with 10 bases between. Germline V lookup: CDR1 SQVTM, CDR2 ANQGSEA. The CDR3 has 11 amino acids. V gene TRBV29-1 combines with J gene TRBJ2-1; D call uncertain. Sequencing was performed on CD8+ T cells from PBMCs. This receptor was taken from a human donor in good health (CMV status not recorded). Some clones in this sample may be carry-over from other donors' samples. This CDR3 is CSLYSDNEQFF. The CDR3 DNA sequence: TGCAGCCTGTACTCGGACAATGAGCAGTTCTTC.